This is a list of T cell receptor beta chains from one sample in a study of neoadjuvant nivolumab and ipilimumab in lung cancer. The method was immunoSEQ multiplex PCR; TCRdb's version includes in-frame clones alone and lacks a portion of them. The data contain fewer than 40,000 clones, roughly 89% of them singletons. The sequences come from peripheral blood, collected before neoadjuvant nivolumab, alone or with ipilimumab. The source of these receptors is an adult with non-small cell lung cancer. Both conserved end residues are part of each CDR3. The D gene is left open where the match is weak. Not all rows give a size; the values are once, few, many and, for expanded clones, a class.

once,TRBV5-1,.,TRBJ2-6,TGCGCCAGCAGCCTTTCCGGGCTTAGCTCTGGGGCCAACGTCCTGACTTTC,CASSLSGLSSGANVLTF
.,TRBV9,.,TRBJ2-3,TGTGCCAGCAGCGCACCCACAGATACGCAGTATTTT,CASSAPTDTQYF
.,TRBV11-3,TRBD2,TRBJ2-1,TGTGCCAGCAGCCCCCGTAGCGGGAACTACAATGAGCAGTTCTTC,CASSPRSGNYNEQFF
.,TRBV7-9,.,TRBJ2-1,TGTGCCAGCAGCTTCCGCGTTTTGGAGCAGTTCTTC,CASSFRVLEQFF
once,TRBV5-1,TRBD2,TRBJ2-3,TGCGCCAGCAGCTTGGCCCCAGGACTAGCGGGAATTACAGATACGCAGTATTTT,CASSLAPGLAGITDTQYF
.,TRBV4-3,TRBD2,TRBJ2-2,TGCGCCAGCAGCCAAGATGTCACTAGCGCCTCCGGGGAGCTGTTTTTT,CASSQDVTSASGELFF
.,TRBV18,.,TRBJ1-2,TGTGCCAGCTCACCATCGAGCACCGGGACTGACTATGGCTACACCTTC,CASSPSSTGTDYGYTF
.,TRBV5-1,.,TRBJ2-3,TGCGCCAGCAGCTTGGCCTTTCCTAGCACAGATACGCAGTATTTT,CASSLAFPSTDTQYF
.,TRBV2,TRBD2,TRBJ2-1,TGTGCCAGCAGCGGGACTACTAGCGGGTACAATGAGCAGTTCTTC,CASSGTTSGYNEQFF
.,TRBV11-2,.,TRBJ2-5,TGTGCCAGCAGCTCCCCCCGGAGCGTTTATGAGACCCAGTACTTC,CASSSPRSVYETQYF
.,TRBV9,.,TRBJ2-1,TGTGCCAGCAGCCTCGACTATACTCTATACAATGAGCAGTTCTTC,CASSLDYTLYNEQFF
.,TRBV28,TRBD2,TRBJ2-1,TGTGCCAGCAATCCCTGGGGACTAGCGGGAGAGTCCTACAATGAGCAGTTCTTC,CASNPWGLAGESYNEQFF
.,TRBV25-1,TRBD2,TRBJ2-1,TGTGCCAGCAGTGTCCAAAGCGGGAGCTCCTACAATGAGCAGTTCTTC,CASSVQSGSSYNEQFF
few,TRBV7-2,TRBD2,TRBJ2-7,TGTGCCAGCAGACGGACTAGCGGCCACTACGAGCAGTACTTC,CASRRTSGHYEQYF
.,TRBV5-1,.,TRBJ1-4,TGCGCCAGCAGCACAGGCGTTGGGAGGACAGATAATGAAAAACTGTTTTTT,CASSTGVGRTDNEKLFF
.,TRBV4-3,.,TRBJ1-2,TGCGCCAGCAGCCAAGATTGGGCCAGCGCTTATGGCTACACCTTC,CASSQDWASAYGYTF
.,TRBV6-5,TRBD2,TRBJ2-1,TGTGCCAGCAGCCGGGGACTAGGGAACAATGAGCAGTTCTTC,CASSRGLGNNEQFF
.,TRBV7-9,TRBD1,TRBJ1-1,TGTGCCAGCAGCTTACCTCTCCTGACAGGGCTGAACACTGAAGCTTTCTTT,CASSLPLLTGLNTEAFF
.,TRBV6-5,TRBD1,TRBJ2-5,TGTGCCAGCAGTTACGGCGGGACAGGGGACCAAGAGACCCAGTACTTC,CASSYGGTGDQETQYF
.,TRBV5-1,TRBD2,TRBJ2-7,TGCGCCAGCAAAGTAGCGGGGGATTACGAGCAGTACTTC,CASKVAGDYEQYF
.,TRBV6-1,TRBD2,TRBJ2-7,TGTGCCAGCGGAGGATTCCGGGGGGCCTACGAGCAGTACTTC,CASGGFRGAYEQYF
.,TRBV25-1,TRBD1,TRBJ1-4,TGTGCCAGCAGTGAAGCCCCGGGACAGAGTGCAACTAATGAAAAACTGTTTTTT,CASSEAPGQSATNEKLFF
.,TRBV7-9,.,TRBJ1-2,TGTGCCAGCAGCTTAGACAGATTAAACTATGGCTACACCTTC,CASSLDRLNYGYTF
.,TRBV28,TRBD1,TRBJ2-2,TGTGCCAGCAGGCAGACAGGGGGTAACACCGGGGAGCTGTTTTTT,CASRQTGGNTGELFF
.,TRBV18,.,TRBJ1-5,TGTGCCAGCTCACCAACCGGCGGACCTTTCAATCAGCCCCAGCATTTT,CASSPTGGPFNQPQHF
.,TRBV5-1,.,TRBJ2-2,TGCGCCAGCAGCTTGTCAGGACTCACCGGGGAGCTGTTTTTT,CASSLSGLTGELFF
.,TRBV30,.,TRBJ2-7,TGTGCCTGGAGTTCCGGGAGTTCTGGGGAGCAGTACTTC,CAWSSGSSGEQYF
.,TRBV6-6,.,TRBJ1-1,TGTGCCAGCAGTTACTCGGTACAGCTCATGAACACTGAAGCTTTCTTT,CASSYSVQLMNTEAFF
.,TRBV5-6,.,TRBJ1-1,TGTGCCAGCAGCTTGGCCAGAAGGAACACTGAAGCTTTCTTT,CASSLARRNTEAFF
.,TRBV7-9,.,TRBJ1-5,TGTGCCAGCAGCTTAGGTCAGGGAGGACAGCCCCAGCATTTT,CASSLGQGGQPQHF
.,TRBV5-1,TRBD2,TRBJ2-1,TGCGCCAGCAGCCCAGGGACTAGAGGGGGGGAGGTTGAGCAGTTCTTC,CASSPGTRGGEVEQFF
.,TRBV7-6,.,TRBJ2-7,TGTGCCAGCAGCTCACAGCCGGGGCCCGGCTCCTACGAGCAGTACTTC,CASSSQPGPGSYEQYF
.,TRBV4-2,.,TRBJ2-5,TGTGCCAGCAGCCAAGATCCCCAGCAGCAGAGGGGAGAGACCCAGTACTTC,CASSQDPQQQRGETQYF
.,TRBV12-5,TRBD2,TRBJ2-1,TGTGCTAGTGGTTTGGCCATATTAGCGGGAGAAGCCTACAATGAGCAGTTCTTC,CASGLAILAGEAYNEQFF
.,TRBV15,TRBD2,TRBJ2-5,TGTGCCACCAGAACCGGGACTAGCGGGATAGAGACCCAGTACTTC,CATRTGTSGIETQYF
.,TRBV9,.,TRBJ2-7,TGTGCCAGCACCTCCATGTGCCAGTCGACCTCTTCCTACGAGCAGTACTTC,CASTSMCQSTSSYEQYF